This TCR beta chain emerged from a study of cytomegalovirus exposure and HLA in healthy donors. 60 Vbeta and 13 Jbeta primers were used in PCR. Sequencing was performed with immunoSEQ multiplex PCR; in TCRdb, only in-frame clones are kept and a portion is missing. In total, the table holds around 50,000 clones. General observations from the study: The authors listed 164 TCR beta chains as cytomegalovirus-associated.

A remark on this clone: Its specificity is unknown.

Trimming left V 1 base short and J 8 bases short, with 14 bases between. From germline, CDR1 is LNHDA and CDR2 SQIVND (reference sequence). This CDR3 is built from 15 residues. The sequence was obtained from a woman aged 30 to 39 in good health and CMV-seropositive. The sample comprised PBMCs. The chain combines TRBV19 with TRBJ2-2; possibly TRBD2 for D (5 bases). This CDR3 reads CASSIAGLATGELFF. DNA for the CDR3: TGTGCCAGTAGTATAGCAGGACTGGCCACTGGGGAGCTGTTTTTT.